This T cell receptor beta chain is from a study of shared clonotypes between healthy human individuals. About the research overall: Every donor yielded three CD4 naive, three CD4 memory, two CD8 naive and one CD8 memory plate.

Germline CDR1 reads LNHDA; CDR2 reads SQIVND (reference sequence). V was pared by 7 bases and J by 1 base, with 7 bases of the junction left unmatched. CDR3 length: 14 residues. All the donors were Caucasian adults who lived in Nashville, Tennessee. Study outcomes and limitations: The researchers took only blood, and tissue repertoires probably look different.

Sorted-subset replicate PCR reactions were performed with around 210 ng DNA, corresponding to roughly 31,000 T cell genomes. Assay used: immunoSEQ multiplex PCR; TCRdb lists only in-frame clones, some missing. The sample records 2 million to 2.5 million clones, around 92% being singletons. A remark on this clone: No antigen is known for it.

Sequencing used naive CD4+ T cells from PBMCs. As for subset: CD45RA+ positively selected. The TCR was taken from a man aged 18 to 35 in good health. Some clones in this sample may be carry-over from other donors' samples. This chain uses TRBV19 with TRBJ2-7; 7 bases map to TRBD1. The CDR3 coding sequence is TGTGCCAGTACCTTGACAGGGACGTCCTACGAGCAGTACTTC. Its translation is CASTLTGTSYEQYF.